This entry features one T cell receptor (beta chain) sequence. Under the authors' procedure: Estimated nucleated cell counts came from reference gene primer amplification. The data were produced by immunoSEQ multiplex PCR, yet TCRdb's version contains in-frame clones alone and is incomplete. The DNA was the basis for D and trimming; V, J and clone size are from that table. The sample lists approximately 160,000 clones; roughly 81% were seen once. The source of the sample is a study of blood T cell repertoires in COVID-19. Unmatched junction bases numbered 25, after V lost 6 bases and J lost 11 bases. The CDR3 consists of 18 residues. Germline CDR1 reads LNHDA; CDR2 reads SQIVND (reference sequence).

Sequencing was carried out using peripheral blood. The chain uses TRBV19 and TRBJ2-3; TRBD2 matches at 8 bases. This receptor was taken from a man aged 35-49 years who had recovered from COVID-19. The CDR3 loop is CASSNPGLVTRFKRVQYF. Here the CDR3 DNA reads TGTGCCAGTAGCAATCCGGGACTAGTCACCCGTTTCAAGAGGGTGCAGTATTTT.